Shown below are 30 T cell receptor beta chains from a single sample sequenced in a study of blood T cells in healthy people across ages. A second roughly 7 to 11 cycle PCR used barcoded and J-beta primers. TCRdb itself ran the 5' RACE reads through MiXCR, one entry per CDR3 protein. Here the sample spans roughly 720,000 distinct CDR3 sequences, 53% being singletons. The sample taken for sequencing was blood. The source is a man at least 80 years old in good health.

A few counts support this clonotype. V and J are TRBV10-3 and TRBJ1-2; D is unresolved. CDR3 length: 13 residues. Germline CDR1 and CDR2: ENHRY and SYGVKD. V lost 3 bases and J 2 bases, leaving 7 bases between the germline ends. The CDR3 sequence: CAISDTPNYGYTF. CDR3 in DNA: TGTGCCATCAGTGACACGCCGAACTATGGCTACACCTTC.

This clonotype was recorded a few times. The chain is built from TRBV4-1 and TRBJ2-1; D gene unclear. Per the germline V gene, CDR1 is MGHRA and CDR2 is YSYEKL. The CDR3 consists of 14 residues. The V and J ends lost 1 base and 6 bases respectively, with 10 bases between them. CDR3 protein: CASSQARYGNEQFF. In DNA form, the CDR3 reads TGCGCCAGCAGCCAAGCCAGATACGGCAATGAGCAGTTCTTC.

This clonotype was recorded a few times. This chain joins TRBV3-1 and TRBJ2-3; TRBD2 aligns across 13 bases. CDR1 LGHDT and CDR2 YNNKEL come from the germline V gene (reference sequence). The J segment lost 8 bases and the V segment lost 1 base, leaving 6 bases of the junction unmatched. CDR3 size: 16 residues. CDR3 sequence reads: CASSQVVGTSGTTQYF. The CDR3 coding sequence is TGTGCCAGCAGCCAAGTAGTTGGGACTAGCGGGACTACGCAGTATTTT.

This clonotype was counted once. V is TRBV20-1 and J is TRBJ1-2; TRBD1 is a possible D gene (5 bases). CDR3 size: 15 residues. V lost 2 bases to trimming and J lost 4 bases, with 17 bases between them. Germline V gene data show CDR1 as DFQATT and CDR2 as SNEGSKA (reference sequence). The CDR3 spells CSARNRGGGVYGYTF. The CDR3 region has the DNA TGCAGTGCTAGAAACCGCGGGGGAGGGGTCTATGGCTACACCTTC.

The chain employs TRBV20-1 and TRBJ2-1; D is perhaps TRBD1 (5 bases). Germline assignment: CDR1 DFQATT and CDR2 SNEGSKA (reference sequence). The length of the CDR3 is 14 residues. Trimming stripped 2 bases from V and 5 bases from J, with 13 bases between. The CDR3 spells CSARQGGRDNEQFF. The CDR3 coding sequence is TGCAGTGCTAGACAGGGCGGCAGAGACAATGAGCAGTTCTTC.

The J gene is TRBJ2-7, the V gene TRBV5-1, with TRBD2 as a possible D gene (6 bases). The V gene lost 4 bases and the J gene lost 0 bases, with 14 bases spanning the gap. Germline V CDR1 and CDR2: SGHRS, YFSETQ. This CDR3 comprises 15 residues. CDR3 sequence (DNA): TGCGCCAGCAGCAATCGGGAGTCGAGCTCCTACGAGCAGTACTTC. Its translation is CASSNRESSSYEQYF.

The chain links TRBV4-1 to TRBJ1-1; D perhaps matches TRBD1 (5 bases). The germline V gene encodes CDR1 MGHRA and CDR2 YSYEKL. V was trimmed by 1 base and J by 1 base, leaving 13 bases between them. The CDR3 length is 16 residues. CDR3 coding DNA: TGCGCCAGCAGCCAAGGCCAGGGAGGCGGGAACACTGAAGCTTTCTTT. The encoded protein is CASSQGQGGGNTEAFF.

CDR3 bases: TGCGCCAGCAGCTTTCAGGACAGGGATGGCTACACCTTC. This codes for CASSFQDRDGYTF. The V call is TRBV5-1, the J call TRBJ1-2, with 8 bases matching TRBD1. V shed 2 bases and J 6 bases; nucleotides not matched to a gene: 3. Germline values: CDR1 SGHRS, CDR2 YFSETQ. This CDR3 spans 13 amino acids.

In this sample, this clonotype turned up a few times. The genes are TRBV24-1 and TRBJ2-7; D unresolved. CDR3 size: 13 residues. Germline V CDR1 and CDR2: KGHDR, SFDVKD. V lost 3 bases, J lost 7 bases, and 12 bases lay in between. The CDR3: CATSDPPAGEQYF. Here the CDR3 DNA reads TGTGCCACCAGTGATCCACCAGCAGGTGAGCAGTACTTC.

CDR3 in DNA: TGTGCCAGCAGTTTACGGACCGGCAATCAGCCCCAGCATTTT. Its protein product is CASSLRTGNQPQHF. The J gene is TRBJ1-5, the V gene TRBV12-3 or TRBV12-4; D unclear. The germline V and J ends were trimmed by 2 bases and 2 bases, with 7 bases remaining between them. The CDR3 is made up of 14 amino acids.

The chain has TRBV9 and TRBJ1-4; D uncertain. Looked up from germline, CDR1 is SGDLS and CDR2 is YYNGEE. The CDR3 runs to 16 residues. The V end was cut by 5 bases, the J end by 0 bases, with 14 bases between. The DNA for the CDR3 is TGTGCCAGCAGGGAGGGCAGGCAAGCAACTAATGAAAAACTGTTTTTT. Amino acids: CASREGRQATNEKLFF.

This clonotype has more than one count but fewer than ten. This chain connects TRBV25-1 to TRBJ2-7, with 14 positions matching TRBD2. The CDR3 covers 15 residues. J was trimmed by 4 bases and V by 3 bases; bases with no gene match: 2. The germline V gene encodes CDR1 MGHDK and CDR2 SYGVNS. CDR3 bases: TGTGCCAGCAGTGACCGACTAGCGGGAGGGTACGAGCAGTACTTC. Its translation is CASSDRLAGGYEQYF.

This rearrangement joins TRBV6-2 or TRBV6-3 to TRBJ1-5, with a tentative D call TRBD1 (5 bases). Germline lookup yields CDR1 MNHEY and CDR2 SVGEGT. The CDR3 loop spans 14 amino acids. Trimming left V 3 bases short and J 11 bases short, with 17 bases between. The CDR3 DNA sequence: TGTGCCAGCAGTTATCTCGGTAAGGGGTCAGCCCAGCATTTT. It translates to CASSYLGKGSAQHF.

The chain has TRBV6-6 and TRBJ2-7; the match to TRBD2 covers 8 bases. The CDR3 extends over 17 amino acids. V lost 0 bases to trimming and J lost 0 bases; unmatched junction nucleotides: 7. In germline, CDR1 is MNHNY, CDR2 SVGAGI (reference sequence). CDR3 sequence reads: CASSYSRTSRYSYEQYF. As DNA, the CDR3 is TGTGCCAGCAGTTACTCGAGGACTAGCAGATACTCCTACGAGCAGTACTTC.

With respect to this clonotype: The junction and the germline gene differ at one end; a read error may be behind it. Written as DNA, the CDR3 is TGCGCCTGCAGCCGGGGACAGGGAGGAATCAGCTCCTACGAGCAGTACTTC. Its translation: CACSRGQGGISSYEQYF. The J gene is TRBJ2-7, the V gene TRBV5-1; TRBD1 matches 9 bases. Germline loops: CDR1 SGHRS, CDR2 YFSETQ. This CDR3 region has 17 residues.

The chain is built from TRBV12-3 or TRBV12-4 and TRBJ2-7; D is unresolved. The CDR3 spans 14 residues. Trimming removed 7 bases at V and 2 bases at J, with 15 bases between. The CDR3: CASKLSPVPYEQYF. The CDR3, as DNA: TGTGCCAGCAAGCTTTCGCCAGTTCCCTACGAGCAGTACTTC.

This clonotype was seen more than once but under ten times. This chain links TRBV27 with TRBJ2-3, with TRBD2 matching over 7 bases. V shed 10 bases, J shed 3 bases, and the junction held 10 bases outside the gene matches. The CDR3 spans 14 residues. Germline V gene lookup returns CDR1 MNHEY and CDR2 SMNVEV (reference sequence). The CDR3 sequence is CATQAGLRTDTQYF. The CDR3 DNA is TGTGCCACCCAAGCGGGATTGAGGACAGATACGCAGTATTTT.

About this clonotype itself: A much larger clone differs from this one at a single base, so this may be a read error. The J gene is TRBJ2-3, the V gene TRBV7-2; TRBD2 matches at 9 bases. Trimming at V came to 8 bases and at J to 6 bases, leaving 9 bases not matched to a gene. The CDR3 covers 14 residues. Germline loops: CDR1 SGHTA, CDR2 FQGNSA. The CDR3 protein is CASGAGLAPDTQYF. The CDR3 DNA sequence: TGTGCCAGCGGCGCGGGACTAGCTCCGGATACGCAGTATTTT. The whole variable domain, filled in from reference TRBV7-2 and TRBJ2-3, reads GAGVSQSPSNKVTEKGKDVELRCDPISGHTALYWYRQSLGQGLEFLIYFQGNSAPDKSGLPSDRFSAERTGGSVSTLTIQRTQQEDSAVYLCASGAGLAPDTQYFGPGTRLTVL.

The chain links TRBV27 to TRBJ2-3; 9 bases are a match to TRBD2. The length of the CDR3 is 18 residues. Germline V lookup: CDR1 MNHEY, CDR2 SMNVEV (reference sequence). J was trimmed by 5 bases and V by 3 bases; bases with no gene match: 15. CDR3 region: CASSFLPGLAGGGDTQYF. CDR3 nucleotide sequence: TGTGCCAGCAGTTTCCTTCCGGGTTTGGCGGGAGGGGGAGATACGCAGTATTTT.

This clonotype turned up a few times. V usage is TRBV7-2 and J usage is TRBJ2-6; 7 nucleotides align to TRBD1. CDR3 length equals 12 residues. Per the germline V gene, CDR1 is SGHTA and CDR2 is FQGNSA. J gave up 17 bases and V 5 bases, and 9 bases lay outside the gene matches. The CDR3 nucleotides are TGTGCCAGCAGCGCCTACAGGGGCCCCTTGACTTTC. The encoded protein is CASSAYRGPLTF. Full variable domain (remainder filled in from reference TRBV7-2 and TRBJ2-6): GAGVSQSPSNKVTEKGKDVELRCDPISGHTALYWYRQSLGQGLEFLIYFQGNSAPDKSGLPSDRFSAERTGGSVSTLTIQRTQQEDSAVYLCASSAYRGPLTFGAGSRLTVL.

This clonotype showed up just a few times. The chain combines TRBV5-1 with TRBJ2-7, with TRBD2 matching 7 bases. The V and J ends lost 0 bases and 2 bases, in that order; junction bases with no gene match: 11. Germline values: CDR1 SGHRS, CDR2 YFSETQ. This CDR3 region has 17 residues. CDR3 bases: TGCGCCAGCAGCTTGGAGGGAGCGGGAACGCCTACCTACGAGCAGTACTTC. This sequence encodes CASSLEGAGTPTYEQYF. Using reference TRBV5-1 and TRBJ2-7 for the parts outside the CDR3, the full variable domain is KAGVTQTPRYLIKTRGQQVTLSCSPISGHRSVSWYQQTPGQGLQFLFEYFSETQRNKGNFPGRFSGRQFSNSRSEMNVSTLELGDSALYLCASSLEGAGTPTYEQYFGPGTRLTVT.

The chain joins TRBV5-4 to TRBJ1-4; the D gene is possibly TRBD1 (6 bases). The length of the CDR3 is 17 residues. Trimming shortened V by 0 bases and J by 4 bases, and 16 bases separated the two germline ends. The germline gives CDR1 SGHNT, CDR2 YYREEE (reference sequence). CDR3 sequence: CASSLDPWTEDNEKLFF. The DNA for the CDR3 is TGTGCCAGCAGCTTGGATCCGTGGACAGAGGATAATGAAAAACTGTTTTTT.

This clonotype was observed a handful of times. The genes are TRBV20-1 and TRBJ2-7; 7 nucleotides align to TRBD2. Germline trimming cut 0 bases from V and 7 bases from J; bases unmatched to any gene: 15. CDR1 is DFQATT and CDR2 is SNEGSKA in the germline V gene (reference sequence). The CDR3 spans 16 residues. In nucleotides, the CDR3 is TGCAGTGCTAGAGATTCGGGGGGTCGCGTGGGCGGGGAGCAGTACTTC. Protein product: CSARDSGGRVGGEQYF.

The rearrangement joins TRBV4-1 to TRBJ2-5; maybe TRBD1 (5 bases). CDR3 length: 16 residues. Germline V gene data show CDR1 as MGHRA and CDR2 as YSYEKL. V dropped 0 bases and J dropped 11 bases, with 22 bases sitting between them. CDR3 sequence (DNA): TGCGCCAGCAGCCAAGATCCCTCTATCAGGGCCAATGAGCAGTACTTC. It translates to CASSQDPSIRANEQYF.

The J gene is TRBJ2-7, the V gene TRBV6-1; no definite D call. Germline CDR1 MNHNS, CDR2 SASEGT. Trimming took 6 bases from V and 7 from J, leaving 16 bases between them. This CDR3 has 13 amino acids. In DNA form, the CDR3 reads TGTGCCAGCAGCGACGGAGCTCTTATGGAGCAGTACTTC. As protein: CASSDGALMEQYF.

The count of this clonotype is one. The chain recombines TRBV9 with TRBJ2-6; D gene ambiguous. The CDR3 spans 17 residues. CDR1 SGDLS and CDR2 YYNGEE come from the germline V gene. V lost 5 bases to trimming and J lost 4 bases, with 19 bases between them. CDR3 protein: CASSSGSAALGANVLTF. The CDR3 bases are TGTGCCAGCAGTTCGGGTTCCGCCGCCCTCGGGGCCAACGTCCTGACTTTC.

The gene calls are TRBV6-5 and TRBJ2-1; 10 bases match TRBD2. The CDR3 contains 15 residues. From germline, CDR1 is MNHEY and CDR2 SVGAGI. V gave up 3 bases and J gave up 9 bases; unmatched junction bases: 8. Here the CDR3 DNA reads TGTGCCAGCAGTTATCCTCTAGCGGGAGTACGTGAGCAGTTCTTC. Protein: CASSYPLAGVREQFF.

This clonotype was seen only once. J is TRBJ2-5 and V is TRBV28; D remains unclear. CDR3 length: 12 residues. The V and J ends lost 5 bases and 5 bases respectively, with 9 bases between them. The germline V gene has CDR1 MDHEN and CDR2 SYDVKM. The CDR3 is CASSPNPETQYF. In DNA, the CDR3 is TGTGCCAGCAGTCCTAACCCTGAGACCCAGTACTTC.

This chain joins TRBV20-1 and TRBJ2-7; maybe TRBD2 (5 bases). This CDR3 spans 12 amino acids. Germline lookup yields CDR1 DFQATT and CDR2 SNEGSKA (reference sequence). V was trimmed by 2 bases and J by 6 bases, leaving 11 bases between them. The DNA for the CDR3 is TGCAGTGCTAGAAGCGGCCCTTCCGAGCAGTACTTC. Translation gives CSARSGPSEQYF.

The J gene is TRBJ1-1, the V gene TRBV20-1, with D unclear. The germline V gene encodes CDR1 DFQATT and CDR2 SNEGSKA (reference sequence). Trimming shortened V by 3 bases and J by 3 bases, and 14 bases separated the two germline ends. The CDR3 sequence is 14 residues long. The CDR3 DNA reads TGCAGTGCTAGGTCCAACAACCGGGACACTGAAGCTTTCTTT. It is translated as CSARSNNRDTEAFF.